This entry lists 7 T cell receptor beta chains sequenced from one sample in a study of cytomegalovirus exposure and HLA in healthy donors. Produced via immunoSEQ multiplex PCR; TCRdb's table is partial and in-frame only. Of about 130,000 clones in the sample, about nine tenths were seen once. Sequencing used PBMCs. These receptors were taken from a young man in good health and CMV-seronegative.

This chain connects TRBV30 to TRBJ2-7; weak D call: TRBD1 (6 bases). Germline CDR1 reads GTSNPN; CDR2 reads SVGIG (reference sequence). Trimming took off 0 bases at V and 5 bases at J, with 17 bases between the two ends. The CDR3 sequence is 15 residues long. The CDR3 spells CAWSVWAGEYNEQYF. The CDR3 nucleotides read TGTGCCTGGAGTGTATGGGCAGGGGAATATAACGAGCAGTACTTC.

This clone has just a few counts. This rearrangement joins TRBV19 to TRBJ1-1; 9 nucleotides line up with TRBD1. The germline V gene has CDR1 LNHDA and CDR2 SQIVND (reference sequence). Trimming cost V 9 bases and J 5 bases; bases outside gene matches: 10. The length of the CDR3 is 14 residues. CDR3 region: CASLAQGAWTEAFF. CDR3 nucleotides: TGTGCCAGCCTTGCACAGGGGGCCTGGACTGAAGCTTTCTTT.

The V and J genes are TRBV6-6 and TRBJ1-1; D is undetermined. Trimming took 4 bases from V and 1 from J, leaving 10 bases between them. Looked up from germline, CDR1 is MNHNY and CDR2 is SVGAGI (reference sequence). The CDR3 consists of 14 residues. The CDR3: CASSWLDENTEAFF. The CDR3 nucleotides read TGTGCCAGCAGTTGGCTCGATGAGAACACTGAAGCTTTCTTT.

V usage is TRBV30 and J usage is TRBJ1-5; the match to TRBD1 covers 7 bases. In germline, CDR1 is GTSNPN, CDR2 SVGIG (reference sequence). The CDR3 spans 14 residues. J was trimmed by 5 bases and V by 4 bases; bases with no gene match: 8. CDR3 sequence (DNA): TGTGCCTGGAAATCCGGGACAGAGTATCAGCCCCAGCATTTT. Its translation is CAWKSGTEYQPQHF.

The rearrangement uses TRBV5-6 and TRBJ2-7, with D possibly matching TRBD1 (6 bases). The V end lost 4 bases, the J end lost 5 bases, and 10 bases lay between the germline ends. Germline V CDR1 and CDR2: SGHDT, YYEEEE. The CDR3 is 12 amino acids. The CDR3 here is CASSATGDEQYF. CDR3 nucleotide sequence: TGTGCCAGCAGCGCGACAGGTGACGAGCAGTACTTC.

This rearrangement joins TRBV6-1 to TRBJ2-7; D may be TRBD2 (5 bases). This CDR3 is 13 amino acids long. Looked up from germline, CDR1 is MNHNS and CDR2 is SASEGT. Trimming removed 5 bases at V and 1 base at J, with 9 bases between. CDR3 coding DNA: TGTGCCAGCAGTACCGGGGAATCCTACGAGCAGTACTTC. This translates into CASSTGESYEQYF.

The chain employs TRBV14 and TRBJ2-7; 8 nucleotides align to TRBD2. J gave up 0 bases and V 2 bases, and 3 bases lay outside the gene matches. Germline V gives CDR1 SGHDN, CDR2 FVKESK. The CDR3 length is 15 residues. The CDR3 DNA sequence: TGTGCCAGCAGCCAAATAGCGGGGAGCTCCTACGAGCAGTACTTC. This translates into CASSQIAGSSYEQYF.